These 27 T cell receptor beta chains were sequenced from one sample in a study of blood T cell repertoires in COVID-19. The table came from immunoSEQ multiplex PCR; TCRdb's copy has only in-frame clones and leaves some out. The table includes 230,000 or so clones, 84% detected once. Sequenced sample: peripheral blood. These receptor sequences come from a middle-aged man who had recovered from COVID-19.

The rearrangement uses TRBV5-6 and TRBJ1-4, with D tentatively TRBD1 (6 bases). This CDR3 is built from 13 residues. Germline V gene sequence: CDR1 SGHDT, CDR2 YYEEEE. The germline V and J ends were trimmed by 5 bases and 8 bases, with 13 bases remaining between them. The CDR3 protein is CASSTGFGEKLFF. In DNA, the CDR3 is TGTGCCAGCAGTACAGGGTTCGGGGAAAAACTGTTTTTT.

The rearrangement joins TRBV4-2 to TRBJ2-1; 10 nucleotides line up with TRBD2. CDR3 length equals 14 residues. The germline V gene encodes CDR1 LGHNA and CDR2 YNFKEQ. V lost 4 bases, J lost 13 bases, and 10 bases stayed unmatched. CDR3 sequence: CASSPGLARTGQFF. The CDR3 DNA sequence: TGTGCCAGCAGCCCGGGACTAGCGAGAACGGGTCAGTTCTTC.

The CDR3 here is CASSLDRYTEAFF. CDR3 in DNA: TGTGCCAGCAGTTTAGACAGGTACACTGAAGCTTTCTTT. The chain carries TRBV27 and TRBJ1-1; D possibly corresponds to TRBD1 (6 bases). This CDR3 comprises 13 residues. V was pared by 2 bases and J by 3 bases, with 7 bases between. From germline, CDR1 is MNHEY and CDR2 SMNVEV (reference sequence).

The chain carries TRBV5-6 and TRBJ1-1, with TRBD1 matching 12 bases. CDR1 SGHDT and CDR2 YYEEEE come from the germline V gene. J lost 1 base, V lost 5 bases, and 12 bases had no gene match. This CDR3 has 18 amino acids. The CDR3 coding sequence is TGTGCCAGCAGTCTACTTGGGGGACAGGGGGCAGGGAACACTGAAGCTTTCTTT. Translating gives CASSLLGGQGAGNTEAFF.

The chain employs TRBV7-9 and TRBJ2-7, with D unresolved. V shed 3 bases and J shed 4 bases, with 4 bases lying between them. The length of the CDR3 is 11 residues. CDR1 SEHNR and CDR2 FQNEAQ come from the germline V gene (reference sequence). The CDR3 sequence is CASSFSYEQYF. CDR3 bases: TGTGCCAGCAGCTTTTCTTACGAGCAGTACTTC.

The rearrangement joins TRBV5-6 to TRBJ1-3; D ambiguous. Germline V gives CDR1 SGHDT, CDR2 YYEEEE. The ends were cut back, 3 bases at V and 4 bases at J, with 5 bases in the middle. The CDR3 is made up of 12 amino acids. The CDR3 loop reads CASSSGGNTIYF. The CDR3 DNA follows: TGTGCCAGCAGCTCTGGCGGAAACACCATATATTTT.

This clone was recorded at least ten times. This chain joins TRBV7-9 and TRBJ1-2, with D uncertain. Germline values: CDR1 SEHNR, CDR2 FQNEAQ (reference sequence). The V end was cut by 2 bases, the J end by 8 bases, with 12 bases between. The CDR3 has 13 residues. CDR3 sequence: CASSLMGLGGYTF. The CDR3 coding sequence is TGTGCCAGCAGCTTAATGGGTTTGGGCGGCTACACCTTC.

The J gene is TRBJ2-6, the V gene TRBV3-1 (or the pseudogene TRBV3-2), with D possibly matching TRBD1 (5 bases). Germline V gene lookup returns CDR1 LGHDT and CDR2 YNNKEL (reference sequence). CDR3 length equals 18 residues. The germline V and J ends were trimmed by 8 bases and 1 base, with 21 bases remaining between them. The DNA of the CDR3 is TGTGCCAGCGCCAAAAGCCAGGGTGGTTCTTCTGGGGCCAACGTCCTGACTTTC. This translates into CASAKSQGGSSGANVLTF.

Here the CDR3 DNA reads TGTGCCAGCAGCCCGGACAGGGTTTATGACGAGCAGTACTTC. It is translated as CASSPDRVYDEQYF. This rearrangement joins TRBV7-2 to TRBJ2-7; 8 positions agree with TRBD1. The CDR3 is made up of 14 amino acids. After removal of 5 bases from V and 5 bases from J, the junction contained 8 bases not matched to a gene. The germline V gene has CDR1 SGHTA and CDR2 FQGNSA.

The chain is built from TRBV6-6 and TRBJ2-7, with 9 bases matching TRBD1. J was trimmed by 3 bases and V by 10 bases; bases with no gene match: 7. CDR1 and CDR2 (germline): MNHNY, SVGAGI (reference sequence). CDR3 length equals 13 residues. CDR3 loop: CATEQGANYEQYF. The CDR3 DNA sequence: TGTGCCACCGAACAGGGGGCGAACTACGAGCAGTACTTC.

This chain links TRBV13 with TRBJ2-1, with a tentative D call TRBD1 (6 bases). Trimming shortened V by 5 bases and J by 9 bases, and 20 bases separated the two germline ends. The CDR3 covers 15 residues. Germline V gene sequence: CDR1 PRHDT, CDR2 FYEKMQ (reference sequence). CDR3 sequence (DNA): TGTGCCAGCAGCCGCCTCGTGTTGGGGGCTGGTGAGCAGTTCTTC. This gives the protein CASSRLVLGAGEQFF.

The V gene is TRBV5-4, the J gene TRBJ1-1; weak D call: TRBD1 (5 bases). Deletions cut 3 bases from V and 0 bases from J, with 12 bases between. Germline CDR1 is SGHNT and CDR2 is YYREEE (reference sequence). The CDR3 is 15 residues long. The CDR3 DNA reads as TGTGCCAGCAGCTCCCCGACAGTCCTGAACACTGAAGCTTTCTTT. Translated: CASSSPTVLNTEAFF.

The J gene is TRBJ2-6, the V gene TRBV19; maybe TRBD1 (6 bases). The CDR3 loop spans 18 amino acids. From germline, CDR1 is LNHDA and CDR2 SQIVND (reference sequence). V was pared by 3 bases and J by 0 bases, with 15 bases between. The CDR3 sequence is CASSMVDRTHSGANVLTF. CDR3 bases: TGTGCCAGTAGTATGGTGGACAGAACTCACTCTGGGGCCAACGTCCTGACTTTC.

There are a few counts of this clone. The CDR3 DNA reads TGTGCCAGCAGGCAGCGGACAGATACGCAGTATTTT. Its translation is CASRQRTDTQYF. The chain couples TRBV2 to TRBJ2-3; D may be TRBD2 (5 bases). This CDR3 spans 12 amino acids. Trimming left V 6 bases short and J 3 bases short, with 7 bases between. The germline V gene encodes CDR1 SNHLY and CDR2 FYNNEI. The full variable domain, its missing parts supplied by reference TRBV2 and TRBJ2-3, is EPEVTQTPSHQVTQMGQEVILRCVPISNHLYFYWYRQILGQKVEFLVSFYNNEISEKSEIFDDQFSVERPDGSNFTLKIRSTKLEDSAMYFCASRQRTDTQYFGPGTRLTVL.

The gene calls are TRBV5-6 and TRBJ2-7; no definite D call. Germline-derived CDR1 and CDR2 are SGHDT and YYEEEE. CDR3 length equals 14 residues. V shed 6 bases and J shed 0 bases, with 13 bases lying between them. The CDR3 DNA is TGTGCCAGCACTTCGCAGGTTTCCTCCTACGAGCAGTACTTC. Its protein product is CASTSQVSSYEQYF. The full variable domain, its missing parts supplied by reference TRBV5-6 and TRBJ2-7, is DAGVTQSPTHLIKTRGQQVTLRCSPKSGHDTVSWYQQALGQGPQFIFQYYEEEERQRGNFPDRFSGHQFPNYSSELNVNALLLGDSALYLCASTSQVSSYEQYFGPGTRLTVT.

The chain uses TRBV5-1 and TRBJ1-4; D may be TRBD1 (6 bases). This CDR3 comprises 16 residues. With 4 bases removed from V and 0 bases from J, the gap between germline ends came to 13 bases. Germline-derived CDR1 and CDR2 are SGHRS and YFSETQ. The CDR3 reads CASSGPAGATNEKLFF. CDR3 bases: TGCGCCAGCAGCGGGCCCGCAGGGGCAACTAATGAAAAACTGTTTTTT. The variable domain in full, completed from reference TRBV5-1 and TRBJ1-4, reads KAGVTQTPRYLIKTRGQQVTLSCSPISGHRSVSWYQQTPGQGLQFLFEYFSETQRNKGNFPGRFSGRQFSNSRSEMNVSTLELGDSALYLCASSGPAGATNEKLFFGSGTQLSVL.

The chain carries TRBV6-5 and TRBJ2-7; 7 bases match TRBD1. The CDR3 spans 14 residues. CDR1 and CDR2 from the germline V gene are MNHEY and SVGAGI. With V trimmed by 6 bases and J by 1 base, 6 bases remained unmatched. CDR3 sequence reads: CASRRQGSSYEQYF. CDR3 DNA sequence: TGTGCCAGCAGAAGACAGGGATCTTCCTACGAGCAGTACTTC.

The gene calls are TRBV27 and TRBJ2-7; no reliable D call. The germline gives CDR1 MNHEY, CDR2 SMNVEV (reference sequence). The CDR3 is made up of 16 amino acids. The V and J ends lost 7 bases and 2 bases respectively, with 21 bases between them. The CDR3 region is CASTPSWAQVPYEQYF. The DNA of the CDR3 is TGTGCCAGCACCCCAAGTTGGGCCCAAGTCCCCTACGAGCAGTACTTC.

V and J are TRBV2 and TRBJ2-5, with 13 nucleotides matching TRBD2. Germline CDR1 reads SNHLY; CDR2 reads FYNNEI. The CDR3 has 15 amino acids. V lost 5 bases, J lost 5 bases, and 5 bases stayed unmatched. CDR3: CASSRLAGGGETQYF. CDR3 DNA: TGTGCCAGCAGTAGACTAGCGGGGGGAGGTGAGACCCAGTACTTC.

The chain uses TRBV5-4 and TRBJ1-2, with TRBD1 identical over 9 bases. Trimming removed 3 bases from V and 2 bases from J; junction bases left unmatched: 5. The CDR3 totals 15 residues. CDR1 and CDR2 (germline): SGHNT, YYREEE (reference sequence). DNA for the CDR3: TGTGCCAGCAGCTACCGGGACAGGGTAAACTATGGCTACACCTTC. Encoded protein: CASSYRDRVNYGYTF.

The J gene is TRBJ2-1, the V gene TRBV4-3, with a tentative D call TRBD2 (6 bases). Germline lookup yields CDR1 LGHNA and CDR2 YSLEER. CDR3 length equals 15 residues. The V gene lost 5 bases and the J gene lost 4 bases, with 15 bases spanning the gap. CDR3 loop: CASSVGWAGYNEQFF. The CDR3 coding sequence is TGCGCCAGCAGCGTGGGGTGGGCGGGGTACAATGAGCAGTTCTTC.

The chain joins TRBV7-2 to TRBJ1-2; TRBD1 matches at 9 bases. V shed 6 bases, J shed 6 bases, and the junction held 5 bases outside the gene matches. Per germline, CDR1 SGHTA and CDR2 FQGNSA. This CDR3 is built from 13 residues. CDR3 sequence: CASRGRTGDGYTF. The CDR3 DNA reads as TGTGCCAGCAGAGGTCGGACAGGGGATGGCTACACCTTC.

The CDR3 DNA reads as TGTGCCAGCTCACCACCGGAGGGGTCGGATACGCAGTATTTT. Amino acid sequence: CASSPPEGSDTQYF. This chain uses TRBV18 with TRBJ2-3, with a possible D match to TRBD2 (6 bases). Looked up from germline, CDR1 is KGHSH and CDR2 is LQKENI. This CDR3 has 14 residues. V lost 0 bases, J lost 6 bases, and 10 bases lay in between. The whole variable domain, filled in from reference TRBV18 and TRBJ2-3, reads NAGVMQNPRHLVRRRGQEARLRCSPMKGHSHVYWYRQLPEEGLKFMVYLQKENIIDESGMPKERFSAEFPKEGPSILRIQQVVRGDSAAYFCASSPPEGSDTQYFGPGTRLTVL.

V usage is TRBV5-4 and J usage is TRBJ1-3, with a weak D call TRBD1 (5 bases). CDR1 and CDR2 (germline): SGHNT, YYREEE (reference sequence). V shed 0 bases and J shed 0 bases, with 10 bases lying between them. This CDR3 is 16 amino acids long. The CDR3 loop is CASSLDRFSSGNTIYF. The CDR3 nucleotides are TGTGCCAGCAGCTTGGACAGGTTCAGCTCTGGAAACACCATATATTTT.

This clone appeared a few times. The chain combines TRBV10-2 with TRBJ1-1; D possibly corresponds to TRBD1 (6 bases). CDR3 length: 15 residues. Deletions cut 6 bases from V and 2 bases from J, with 16 bases between. CDR1 is WSHSY and CDR2 is SAAADI in the germline V gene. Written as DNA, the CDR3 is TGCGCCAGCAGAAACAGGGTACCGGACAACACTGAAGCTTTCTTT. It codes for CASRNRVPDNTEAFF.

The V and J genes are TRBV18 and TRBJ1-5; D might be TRBD1 (5 bases). Trimming removed 0 bases from V and 5 bases from J, with 11 bases in between. Germline CDR1 and CDR2: KGHSH and LQKENI. CDR3 length: 15 amino acids. DNA of the CDR3: TGTGCCAGCTCACCACCGTCAGGGTATGATCAGCCCCAGCATTTT. It codes for CASSPPSGYDQPQHF.

The chain links TRBV7-9 to TRBJ1-2, with 12 bases identical to TRBD1. This CDR3 comprises 15 residues. The germline CDR1 and CDR2 sequences are SEHNR and FQNEAQ (reference sequence). With 5 bases clipped from V and 4 bases from J, the junction kept 5 bases outside the gene matches. CDR3 protein: CASSEGQGAGYGYTF. CDR3 in DNA: TGTGCCAGCAGCGAGGGACAGGGGGCGGGCTATGGCTACACCTTC.